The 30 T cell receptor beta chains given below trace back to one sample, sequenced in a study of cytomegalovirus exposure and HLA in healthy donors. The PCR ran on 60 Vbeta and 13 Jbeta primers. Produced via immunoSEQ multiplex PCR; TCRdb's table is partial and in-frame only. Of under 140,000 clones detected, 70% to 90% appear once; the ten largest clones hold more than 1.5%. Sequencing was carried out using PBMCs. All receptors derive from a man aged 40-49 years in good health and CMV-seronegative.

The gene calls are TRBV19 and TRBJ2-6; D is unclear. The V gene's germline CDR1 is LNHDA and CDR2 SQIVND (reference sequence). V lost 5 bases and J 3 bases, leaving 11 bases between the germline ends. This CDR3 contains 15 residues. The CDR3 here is CASSPSGVGANVLTF. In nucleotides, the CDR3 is TGTGCCAGTAGTCCTTCTGGAGTTGGGGCCAACGTCCTGACTTTC.

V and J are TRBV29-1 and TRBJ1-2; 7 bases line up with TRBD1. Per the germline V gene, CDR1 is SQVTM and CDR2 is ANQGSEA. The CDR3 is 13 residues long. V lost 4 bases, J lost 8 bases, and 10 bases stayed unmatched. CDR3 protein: CSVVEGGAGGYTF. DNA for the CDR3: TGCAGCGTTGTTGAAGGGGGCGCAGGGGGCTACACCTTC.

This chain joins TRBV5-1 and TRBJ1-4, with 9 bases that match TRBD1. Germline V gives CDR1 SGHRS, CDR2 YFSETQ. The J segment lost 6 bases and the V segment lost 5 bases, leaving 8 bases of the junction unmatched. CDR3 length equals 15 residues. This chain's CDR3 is CASSFTGGGDEKLFF. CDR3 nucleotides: TGCGCCAGCAGTTTCACAGGGGGCGGCGATGAAAAACTGTTTTTT. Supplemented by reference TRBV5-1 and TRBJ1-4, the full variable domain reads KAGVTQTPRYLIKTRGQQVTLSCSPISGHRSVSWYQQTPGQGLQFLFEYFSETQRNKGNFPGRFSGRQFSNSRSEMNVSTLELGDSALYLCASSFTGGGDEKLFFGSGTQLSVL.

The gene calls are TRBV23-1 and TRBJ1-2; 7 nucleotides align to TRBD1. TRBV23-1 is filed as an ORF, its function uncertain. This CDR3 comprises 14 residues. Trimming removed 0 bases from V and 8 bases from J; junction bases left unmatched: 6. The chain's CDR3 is CASSQSWDSPGYTF. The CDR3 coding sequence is TGCGCCAGCAGTCAATCATGGGACAGCCCCGGCTACACCTTC.

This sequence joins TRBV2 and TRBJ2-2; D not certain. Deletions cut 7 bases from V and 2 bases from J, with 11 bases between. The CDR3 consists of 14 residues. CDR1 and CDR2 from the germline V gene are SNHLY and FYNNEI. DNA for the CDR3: TGTGCCAGCAAGGCGACTGATAACACCGGGGAGCTGTTTTTT. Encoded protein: CASKATDNTGELFF.

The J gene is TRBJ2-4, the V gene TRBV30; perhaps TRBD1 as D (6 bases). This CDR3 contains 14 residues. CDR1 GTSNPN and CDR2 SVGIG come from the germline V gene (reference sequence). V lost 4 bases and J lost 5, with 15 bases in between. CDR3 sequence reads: CAWTGESHENIQYF. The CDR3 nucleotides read TGTGCCTGGACAGGGGAAAGCCATGAAAACATTCAGTACTTC. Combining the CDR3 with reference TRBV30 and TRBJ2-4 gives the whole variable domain SQTIHQWPATLVQPVGSPLSLECTVEGTSNPNLYWYRQAAGRGLQLLFYSVGIGQISSEVPQNLSASRPQDRQFILSSKKLLLSDSGFYLCAWTGESHENIQYFGAGTRLSVL.

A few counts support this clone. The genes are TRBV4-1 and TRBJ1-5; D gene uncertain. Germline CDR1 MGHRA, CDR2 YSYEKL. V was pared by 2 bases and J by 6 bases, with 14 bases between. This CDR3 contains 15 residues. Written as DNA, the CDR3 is TGCGCCAGCAGCCAACGGTCAGGATTAAGTCAGCCCCAGCATTTT. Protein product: CASSQRSGLSQPQHF.

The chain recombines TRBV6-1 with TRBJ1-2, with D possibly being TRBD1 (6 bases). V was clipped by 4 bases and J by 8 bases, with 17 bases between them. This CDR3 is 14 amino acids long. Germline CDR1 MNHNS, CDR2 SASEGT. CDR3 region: CASSGRTRGSGYTF. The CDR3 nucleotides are TGTGCCAGCAGTGGCCGGACGAGGGGGAGCGGCTACACCTTC.

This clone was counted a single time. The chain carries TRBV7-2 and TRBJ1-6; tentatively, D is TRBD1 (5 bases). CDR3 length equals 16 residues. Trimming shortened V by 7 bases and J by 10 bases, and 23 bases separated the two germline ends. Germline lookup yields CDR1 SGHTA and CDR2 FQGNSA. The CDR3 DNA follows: TGTGCCAGCACCAAACAAGGGCCAGGGTCGCGATCACCCCTCCACTTT. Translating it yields CASTKQGPGSRSPLHF. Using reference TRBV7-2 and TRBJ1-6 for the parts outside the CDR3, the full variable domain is GAGVSQSPSNKVTEKGKDVELRCDPISGHTALYWYRQSLGQGLEFLIYFQGNSAPDKSGLPSDRFSAERTGGSVSTLTIQRTQQEDSAVYLCASTKQGPGSRSPLHFGNGTRLTVT.

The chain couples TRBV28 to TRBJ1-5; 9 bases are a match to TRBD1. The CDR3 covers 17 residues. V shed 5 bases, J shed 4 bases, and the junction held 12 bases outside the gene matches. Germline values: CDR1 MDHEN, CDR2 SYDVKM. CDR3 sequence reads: CASSLLFGTGTNQPQHF. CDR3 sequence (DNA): TGTGCCAGCAGTCTGCTCTTCGGGACAGGGACTAATCAGCCCCAGCATTTT.

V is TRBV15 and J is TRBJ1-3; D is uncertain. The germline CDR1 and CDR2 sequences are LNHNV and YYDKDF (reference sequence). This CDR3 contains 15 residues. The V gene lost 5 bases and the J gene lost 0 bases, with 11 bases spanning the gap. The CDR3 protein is CATSRGGISGNTIYF. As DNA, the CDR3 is TGTGCCACCAGCCGGGGAGGTATCTCTGGAAACACCATATATTTT. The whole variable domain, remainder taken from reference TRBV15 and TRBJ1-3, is DAMVIQNPRYQVTQFGKPVTLSCSQTLNHNVMYWYQQKSSQAPKLLFHYYDKDFNNEADTPDNFQSRRPNTSFCFLDIRSPGLGDTAMYLCATSRGGISGNTIYFGEGSWLTVV.

For the CDR3, the DNA is TGCGCCAGCAGCCAAGATCGAACAGGCCCCTATGGCTACACCTTC. It is translated as CASSQDRTGPYGYTF. The chain carries TRBV4-1 and TRBJ1-2, with D perhaps TRBD1 (5 bases). V shed 0 bases and J shed 4 bases, with 12 bases lying between them. Germline values: CDR1 MGHRA, CDR2 YSYEKL. The CDR3 loop spans 15 amino acids.

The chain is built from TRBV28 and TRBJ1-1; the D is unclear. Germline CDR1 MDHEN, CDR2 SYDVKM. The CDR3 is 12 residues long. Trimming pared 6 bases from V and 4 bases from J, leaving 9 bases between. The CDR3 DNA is TGTGCCAGCAGCGTCGCAGTCACTGAAGCTTTCTTT. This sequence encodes CASSVAVTEAFF.

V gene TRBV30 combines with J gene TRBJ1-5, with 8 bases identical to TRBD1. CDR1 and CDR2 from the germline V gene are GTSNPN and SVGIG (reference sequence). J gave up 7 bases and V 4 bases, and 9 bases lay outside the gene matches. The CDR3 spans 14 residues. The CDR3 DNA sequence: TGTGCCTGGAAGGCCCAGGGGGCACAGCAGCCCCAGCATTTT. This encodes CAWKAQGAQQPQHF.

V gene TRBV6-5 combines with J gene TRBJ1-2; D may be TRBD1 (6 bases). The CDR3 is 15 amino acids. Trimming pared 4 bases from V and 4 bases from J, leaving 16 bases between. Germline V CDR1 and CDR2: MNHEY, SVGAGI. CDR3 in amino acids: CASSSRSQGSYGYTF. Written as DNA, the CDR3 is TGTGCCAGCAGTTCCAGAAGCCAGGGGTCCTATGGCTACACCTTC.

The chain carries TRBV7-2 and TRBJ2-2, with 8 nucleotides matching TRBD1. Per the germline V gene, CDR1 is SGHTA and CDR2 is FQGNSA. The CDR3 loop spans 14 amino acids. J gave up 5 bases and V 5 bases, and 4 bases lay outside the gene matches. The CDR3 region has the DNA TGTGCCAGCAGCGGACAGGGAATGACCGGGGAGCTGTTTTTT. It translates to CASSGQGMTGELFF.

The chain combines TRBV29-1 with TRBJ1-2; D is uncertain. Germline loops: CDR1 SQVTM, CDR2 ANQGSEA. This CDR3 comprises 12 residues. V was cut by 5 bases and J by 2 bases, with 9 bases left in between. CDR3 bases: TGCAGCGTTCAAGCCGGGAACTATGGCTACACCTTC. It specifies CSVQAGNYGYTF.

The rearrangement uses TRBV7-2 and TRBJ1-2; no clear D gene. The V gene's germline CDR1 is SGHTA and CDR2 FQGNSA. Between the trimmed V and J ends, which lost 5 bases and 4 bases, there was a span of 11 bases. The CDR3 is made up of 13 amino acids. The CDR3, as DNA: TGTGCCAGCAGCGAGTTCGAGGGCTATGGCTACACCTTC. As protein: CASSEFEGYGYTF. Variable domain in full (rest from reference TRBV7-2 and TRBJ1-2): GAGVSQSPSNKVTEKGKDVELRCDPISGHTALYWYRQSLGQGLEFLIYFQGNSAPDKSGLPSDRFSAERTGGSVSTLTIQRTQQEDSAVYLCASSEFEGYGYTFGSGTRLTVV.

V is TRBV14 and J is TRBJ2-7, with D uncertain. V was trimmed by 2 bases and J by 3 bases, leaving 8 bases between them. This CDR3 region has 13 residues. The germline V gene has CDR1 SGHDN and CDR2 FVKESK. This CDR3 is CASSQNLLYEQYF. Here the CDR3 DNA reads TGTGCCAGCAGCCAAAACCTACTCTACGAGCAGTACTTC. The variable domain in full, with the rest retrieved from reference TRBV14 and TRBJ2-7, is EAGVTQFPSHSVIEKGQTVTLRCDPISGHDNLYWYRRVMGKEIKFLLHFVKESKQDESGMPNNRFLAERTGGTYSTLKVQPAELEDSGVYFCASSQNLLYEQYFGPGTRLTVT.

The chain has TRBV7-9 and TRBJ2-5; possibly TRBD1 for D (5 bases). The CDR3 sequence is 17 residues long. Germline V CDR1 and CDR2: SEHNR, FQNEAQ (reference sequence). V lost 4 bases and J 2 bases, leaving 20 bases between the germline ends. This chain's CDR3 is CASSSTLAQALQETQYF. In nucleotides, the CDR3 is TGTGCCAGCAGCTCAACCTTGGCACAGGCCTTACAAGAGACCCAGTACTTC.

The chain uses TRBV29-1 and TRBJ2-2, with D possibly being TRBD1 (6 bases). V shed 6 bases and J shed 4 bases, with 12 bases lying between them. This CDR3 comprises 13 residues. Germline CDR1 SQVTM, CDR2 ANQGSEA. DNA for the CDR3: TGCAGCGTCAAGGGACAACTCACCGGGGAGCTGTTTTTT. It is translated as CSVKGQLTGELFF.

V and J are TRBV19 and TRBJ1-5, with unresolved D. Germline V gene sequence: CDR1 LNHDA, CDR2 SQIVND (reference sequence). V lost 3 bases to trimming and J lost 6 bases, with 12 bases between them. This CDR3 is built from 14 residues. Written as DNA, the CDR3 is TGTGCCAGTAGTATTGTTCCGGGGAGTCAGCCCCAGCATTTT. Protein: CASSIVPGSQPQHF.

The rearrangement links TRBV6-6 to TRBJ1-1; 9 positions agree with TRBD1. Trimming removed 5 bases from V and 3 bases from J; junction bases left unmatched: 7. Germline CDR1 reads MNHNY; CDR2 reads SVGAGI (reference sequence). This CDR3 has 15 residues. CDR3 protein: CASSPPRDRDTEAFF. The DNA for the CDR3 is TGTGCCAGCAGTCCTCCGCGGGACAGGGACACTGAAGCTTTCTTT.

The CDR3 here is CASSPYGTHANEQFF. CDR3 nucleotide sequence: TGTGCCAGCAGTCCATACGGGACTCATGCCAATGAGCAGTTCTTC. The rearrangement joins TRBV27 to TRBJ2-1, with D possibly TRBD2 on 6 matching bases. The V end lost 5 bases, the J end lost 6 bases, and 17 bases lay between the germline ends. Germline V gene sequence: CDR1 MNHEY, CDR2 SMNVEV (reference sequence). The CDR3 is 15 residues long.

Written as DNA, the CDR3 is TGCGCCAGCAGCTTGTTGGCAGGAAACACTGAAGCTTTCTTT. Translation: CASSLLAGNTEAFF. The V call is TRBV5-1, the J call TRBJ1-1; unclear D gene. The CDR3 has 14 residues. The germline V gene has CDR1 SGHRS and CDR2 YFSETQ. V lost 1 base and J lost 2, with 9 bases in between.

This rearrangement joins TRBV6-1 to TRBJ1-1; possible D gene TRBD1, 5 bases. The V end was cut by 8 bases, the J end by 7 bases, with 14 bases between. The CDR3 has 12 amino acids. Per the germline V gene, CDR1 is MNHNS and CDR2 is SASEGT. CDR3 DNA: TGTGCCAGCGTGGACACACCCTTTGAAGCTTTCTTT. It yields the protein CASVDTPFEAFF.

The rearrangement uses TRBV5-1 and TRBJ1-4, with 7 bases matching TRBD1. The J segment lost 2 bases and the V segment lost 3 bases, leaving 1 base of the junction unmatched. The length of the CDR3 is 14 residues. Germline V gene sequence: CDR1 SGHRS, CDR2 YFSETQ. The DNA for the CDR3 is TGCGCCAGCAGCTCGGGACAGACTAATGAAAAACTGTTTTTT. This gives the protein CASSSGQTNEKLFF.

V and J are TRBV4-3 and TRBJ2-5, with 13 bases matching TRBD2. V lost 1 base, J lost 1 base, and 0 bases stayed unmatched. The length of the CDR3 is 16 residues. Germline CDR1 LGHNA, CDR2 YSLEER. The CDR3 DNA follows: TGCGCCAGCAGCCAAGGACTAGCGGGGGGCCAAGAGACCCAGTACTTC. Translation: CASSQGLAGGQETQYF.

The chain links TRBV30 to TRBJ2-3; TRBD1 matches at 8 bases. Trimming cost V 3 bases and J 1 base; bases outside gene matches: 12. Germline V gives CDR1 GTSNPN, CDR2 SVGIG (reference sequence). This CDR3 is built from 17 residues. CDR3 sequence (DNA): TGTGCCTGGAGCAGGGGGCGCCGGTTTAGCGGCACAGATACGCAGTATTTT. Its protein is CAWSRGRRFSGTDTQYF.

CDR3 sequence: CASSSQGAPNYGYTF. In DNA, the CDR3 is TGCGCCAGCAGCTCTCAGGGGGCGCCTAACTATGGCTACACCTTC. The V gene is TRBV5-1, the J gene TRBJ1-2; 8 nucleotides match TRBD1. This CDR3 has 15 amino acids. V gave up 3 bases and J gave up 0 bases; unmatched junction bases: 4. Germline loops: CDR1 SGHRS, CDR2 YFSETQ.